This T cell receptor (beta chain) is drawn from a study of T cell responses to AZD1222 COVID-19 vaccine. The study's findings and limits: Females made up more of the donors, who were largely white British, and clonal diversity may have come out too low.

This CDR3 has 15 amino acids. Between the trimmed V and J ends, which lost 0 bases and 5 bases, there was a span of 10 bases. In germline, CDR1 is MGHDK, CDR2 SYGVNS. Comments on this clone: Its antigen is not known.

The data were produced by immunoSEQ multiplex PCR, yet TCRdb's version contains in-frame clones alone and is incomplete. The table records about 180,000 clones, approximately 94% of them present only once. Sequenced material: peripheral blood, taken 28 days after the second AZD1222 dose. This receptor was taken from an adult who received the AZD1222 COVID-19 vaccine. This chain connects TRBV25-1 to TRBJ1-4; possible D gene TRBD1, 5 bases. CDR3: CASSEYSGSNEKLFF. The CDR3, as DNA: TGTGCCAGCAGTGAATACTCAGGGAGCAATGAAAAACTGTTTTTT. The full variable domain, completed using reference TRBV25-1 and TRBJ1-4, is EADIYQTPRYLVIGTGKKITLECSQTMGHDKMYWYQQDPGMELHLIHYSYGVNSTEKGDLSSESTVSRIRTEHFPLTLESARPSHTSQYLCASSEYSGSNEKLFFGSGTQLSVL.